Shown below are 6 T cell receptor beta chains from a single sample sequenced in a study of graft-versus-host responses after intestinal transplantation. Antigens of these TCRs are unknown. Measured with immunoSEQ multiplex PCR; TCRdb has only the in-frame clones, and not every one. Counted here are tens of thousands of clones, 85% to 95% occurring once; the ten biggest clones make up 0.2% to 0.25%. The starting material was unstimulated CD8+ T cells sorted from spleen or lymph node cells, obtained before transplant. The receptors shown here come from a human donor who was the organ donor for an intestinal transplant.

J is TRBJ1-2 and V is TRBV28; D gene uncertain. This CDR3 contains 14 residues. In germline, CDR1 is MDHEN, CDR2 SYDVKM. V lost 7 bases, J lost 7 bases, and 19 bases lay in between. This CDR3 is CASTPPEGMSGYTF. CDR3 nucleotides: TGTGCCAGCACCCCCCCCGAAGGGATGAGTGGCTACACCTTC.

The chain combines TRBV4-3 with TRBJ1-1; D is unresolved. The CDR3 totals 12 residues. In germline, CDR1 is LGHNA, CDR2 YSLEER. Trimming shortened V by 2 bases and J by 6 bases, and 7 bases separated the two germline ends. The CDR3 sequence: CASSQTGAEAFF. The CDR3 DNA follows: TGCGCCAGCAGCCAAACCGGGGCTGAAGCTTTCTTT.

The CDR3 sequence is CASNLRGAITYEQYF. The CDR3 coding sequence is TGTGCCAGCAACTTACGGGGGGCCATAACCTACGAGCAGTACTTC. The chain uses TRBV21-1 and TRBJ2-5; TRBD2 is the table's D call, not checked against the DNA. The DNA end is more similar to TRBJ2-7, so the J call may be wrong. TRBV21-1 is flagged as a pseudogene. This CDR3 comprises 15 residues.

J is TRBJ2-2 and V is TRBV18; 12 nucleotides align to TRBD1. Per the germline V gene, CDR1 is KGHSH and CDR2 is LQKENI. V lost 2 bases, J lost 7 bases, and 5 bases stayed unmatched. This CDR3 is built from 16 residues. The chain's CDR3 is CASSPGGTGGFGELFF. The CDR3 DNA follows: TGTGCCAGCTCACCAGGCGGGACAGGGGGCTTCGGGGAGCTGTTTTTT.

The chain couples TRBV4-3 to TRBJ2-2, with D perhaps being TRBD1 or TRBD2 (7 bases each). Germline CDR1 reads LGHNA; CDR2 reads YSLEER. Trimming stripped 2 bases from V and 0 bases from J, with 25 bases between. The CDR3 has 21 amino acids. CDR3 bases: TGCGCCAGCAGCCAAACTAGGGGTTTCGCCAGGGGGGGTCCGAACACCGGGGAGCTGTTTTTT. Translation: CASSQTRGFARGGPNTGELFF.

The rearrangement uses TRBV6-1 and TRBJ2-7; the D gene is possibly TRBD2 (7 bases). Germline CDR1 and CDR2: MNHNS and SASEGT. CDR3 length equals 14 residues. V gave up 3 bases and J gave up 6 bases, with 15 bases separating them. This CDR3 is CASSDWGGRGEQYF. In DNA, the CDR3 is TGTGCCAGCAGTGATTGGGGGGGCCGAGGCGAGCAGTACTTC.